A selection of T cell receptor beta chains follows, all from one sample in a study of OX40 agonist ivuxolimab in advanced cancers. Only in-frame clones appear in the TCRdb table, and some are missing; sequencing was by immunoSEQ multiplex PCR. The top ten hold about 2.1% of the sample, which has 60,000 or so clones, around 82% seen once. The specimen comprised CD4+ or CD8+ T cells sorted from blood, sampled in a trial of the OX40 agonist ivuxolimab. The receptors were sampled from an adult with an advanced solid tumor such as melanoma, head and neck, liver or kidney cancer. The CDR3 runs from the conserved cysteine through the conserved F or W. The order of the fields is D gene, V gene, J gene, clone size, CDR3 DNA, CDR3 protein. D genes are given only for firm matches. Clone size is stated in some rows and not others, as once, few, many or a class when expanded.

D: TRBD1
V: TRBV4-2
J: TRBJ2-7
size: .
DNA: TGTGCCAGCAGCCAGCAGGACAGGGCGTACGAGCAGTACTTC
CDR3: CASSQQDRAYEQYF

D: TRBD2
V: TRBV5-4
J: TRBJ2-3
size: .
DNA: TGTGCCAGCAGCTGGTCCCGGGGGGGCACAGATACGCAGTATTTT
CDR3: CASSWSRGGTDTQYF

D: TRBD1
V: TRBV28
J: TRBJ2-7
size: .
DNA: TGTGCCAGCAGGGGACAGGGAGGGCCCTACGAGCAGTACTTC
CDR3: CASRGQGGPYEQYF

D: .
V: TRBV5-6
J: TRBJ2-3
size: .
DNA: TGTGCCAGCAGCCTCGGGGAGGCAGATACGCAGTATTTT
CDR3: CASSLGEADTQYF

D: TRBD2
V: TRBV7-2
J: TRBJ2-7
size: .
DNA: TGTGCCAGCAGCACCCAGGGACTAGCGGCTCACGAGCAGTACTTC
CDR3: CASSTQGLAAHEQYF

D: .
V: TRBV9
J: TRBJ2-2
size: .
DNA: TGTGCCAGCAGCGTAGATAACGGGGAGCTGTTTTTT
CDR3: CASSVDNGELFF

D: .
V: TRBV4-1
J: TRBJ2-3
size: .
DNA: TGCGCCAGCAGCCAAGATCGTAGCACAGATACGCAGTATTTT
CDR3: CASSQDRSTDTQYF

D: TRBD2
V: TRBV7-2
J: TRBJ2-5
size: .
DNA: TGTGCCAGCAGCCCATACCGACTAGCGGGAGGGAGGGAGACCCAGTACTTC
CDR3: CASSPYRLAGGRETQYF

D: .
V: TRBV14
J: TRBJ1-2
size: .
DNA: TGTGCCAGCAGCCAAGCAATTATCTTAGGGACACGGAGTCGTCTAGGCTATGGCTACACCTTC
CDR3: CASSQAIILGTRSRLGYGYTF

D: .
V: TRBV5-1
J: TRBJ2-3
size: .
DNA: TGCGCCAGCAGCTCCACTCCAAACCGGGACACAGATACGCAGTATTTT
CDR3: CASSSTPNRDTDTQYF

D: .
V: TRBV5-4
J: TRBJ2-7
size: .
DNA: TGTGCCAGCAGCTCGACAGTAGGGGAGCAGTACTTC
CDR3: CASSSTVGEQYF

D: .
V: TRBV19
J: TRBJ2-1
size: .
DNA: TGTGCCAGTAGAAGGAGTGCAGACCCCTACAATGAGCAGTTCTTC
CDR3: CASRRSADPYNEQFF

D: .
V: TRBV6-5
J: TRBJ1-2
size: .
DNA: TGTGCCAGCAGTTATCAGGGGACCTATGGCTACACCTTC
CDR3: CASSYQGTYGYTF

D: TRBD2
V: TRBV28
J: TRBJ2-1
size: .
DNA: TGTGCCAGCAGTCAGGGAGGGGTTGAGCAGTTCTTC
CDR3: CASSQGGVEQFF

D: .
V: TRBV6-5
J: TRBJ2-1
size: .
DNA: TGTGCCAGCAGTCCGACCTGGGGGCGGGAGACGTTCTTC
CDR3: CASSPTWGRETFF

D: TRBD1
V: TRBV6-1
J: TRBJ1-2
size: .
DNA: TGTGCCAGCAGTAGCAGGACAGGCGACTATGGCTACACCTTC
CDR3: CASSSRTGDYGYTF

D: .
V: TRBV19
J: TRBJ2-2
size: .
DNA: TGTGCCAGTAGTACACCAGGGAACACCGGGGAGCTGTTTTTT
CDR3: CASSTPGNTGELFF

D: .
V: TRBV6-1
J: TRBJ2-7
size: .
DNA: TGTGCCGGACAATCCGGGACGCACCCCTACGAGCAGTACTTC
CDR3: CAGQSGTHPYEQYF

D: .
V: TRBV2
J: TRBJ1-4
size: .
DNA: TGTGCCAGCAGTGCGAGGGAAGCTGAAAAACTGTTTTTT
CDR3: CASSAREAEKLFF

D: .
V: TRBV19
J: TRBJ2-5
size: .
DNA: TGTGCCAGTGAACATAAGGGCCCCGGATCGACCCAGTACTTC
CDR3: CASEHKGPGSTQYF

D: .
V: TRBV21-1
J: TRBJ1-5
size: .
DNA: TGTGCCAGCAGCACCGGTAGCCGGGACGGTAGCAATCAGCCCCAGCATTTT
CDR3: CASSTGSRDGSNQPQHF

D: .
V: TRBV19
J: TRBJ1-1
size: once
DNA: TGTGCCAGTATCACTGACAGCCTGAACACTGAAGCTTTCTTT
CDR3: CASITDSLNTEAFF

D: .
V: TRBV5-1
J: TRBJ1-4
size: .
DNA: TGCGCCAGCAGCCCCGGACGGACCTCTAATGAAAAACTGTTTTTT
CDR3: CASSPGRTSNEKLFF

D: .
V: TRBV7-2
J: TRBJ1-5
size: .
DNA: TGTGCCAGCAGCTCCTCCTTTGGAGTTCAGCCCCAGCATTTT
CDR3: CASSSSFGVQPQHF

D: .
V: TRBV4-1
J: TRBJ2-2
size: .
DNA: TGCGCCAGCAGAGAGATTAATCTAATCGCGAACACCGGGGAGCTGTTTTTT
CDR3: CASREINLIANTGELFF

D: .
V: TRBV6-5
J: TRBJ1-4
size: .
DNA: TGTGCCAGCAGTTACCAGGGGCCGGCTGAAAAACTGTTTTTT
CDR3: CASSYQGPAEKLFF

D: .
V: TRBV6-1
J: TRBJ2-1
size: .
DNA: TGTGCCAGCAGTGATACTACCGGTAATGAGCAGTTCTTC
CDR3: CASSDTTGNEQFF

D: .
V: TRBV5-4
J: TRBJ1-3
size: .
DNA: TGTGCCAGCAGCTTGAGCCCTGACAGGTCGTTAACGAGCTCTGGAAACACCATATATTTT
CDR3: CASSLSPDRSLTSSGNTIYF

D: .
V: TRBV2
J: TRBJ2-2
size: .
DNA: TGTGCCAGCAGTGAAGGGGGGTGGGCAGGAACCACCGGGGAGCTGTTTTTT
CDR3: CASSEGGWAGTTGELFF

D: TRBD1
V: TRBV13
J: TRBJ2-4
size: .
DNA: TGTGCCAGCAGCTTGGGACAGGGAAAAAACATTCAGTACTTC
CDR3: CASSLGQGKNIQYF

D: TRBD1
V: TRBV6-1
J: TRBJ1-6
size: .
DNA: TGTGCCAGCAGTGCCCCCGGGACAGGGCTCTCTAATTCACCCCTCCACTTT
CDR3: CASSAPGTGLSNSPLHF

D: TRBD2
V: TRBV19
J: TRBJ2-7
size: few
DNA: TGTGCCAGTAGTATAGAAGGTACGGGAGGATGGGAGCAGTACTTC
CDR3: CASSIEGTGGWEQYF

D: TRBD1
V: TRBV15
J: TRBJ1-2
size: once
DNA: TGTGCCACCAGCAGCCTGATGGGACAGGCTCAACGTGATGGCTACACCTTC
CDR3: CATSSLMGQAQRDGYTF

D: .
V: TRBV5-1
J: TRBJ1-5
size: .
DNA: TGCGCCAGCAGCTTGGAGGGACGGGGCAATCAGCCCCAGCATTTT
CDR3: CASSLEGRGNQPQHF

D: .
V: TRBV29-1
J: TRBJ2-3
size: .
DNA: TGCAGCGTTTCAGGGGACGGCACAGATACGCAGTATTTT
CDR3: CSVSGDGTDTQYF

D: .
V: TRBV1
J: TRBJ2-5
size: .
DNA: TGCACCAGCAGCCAAAGGGACAGGACGCAAGAGACCCAGTACTTC
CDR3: CTSSQRDRTQETQYF

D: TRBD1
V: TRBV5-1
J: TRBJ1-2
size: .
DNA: TGCGCCAGCAGCTTGGTTCAGGGGGCTGGTGGCTACACCTTC
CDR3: CASSLVQGAGGYTF

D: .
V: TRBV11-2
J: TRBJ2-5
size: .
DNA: TGTGCCAGCAGCCTACGAGGGGGGCGAGAGACCCAGTACTTC
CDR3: CASSLRGGRETQYF

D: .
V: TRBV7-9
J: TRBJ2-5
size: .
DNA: TGTGCCAGCAGCTTAGGCGTCCAAGAGACCCAGTACTTC
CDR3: CASSLGVQETQYF

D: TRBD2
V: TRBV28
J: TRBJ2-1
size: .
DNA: TGTGCCAGCTCAGCCGGGGGGGGTGGAGGTGATGAGCAGTTCTTC
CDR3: CASSAGGGGGDEQFF

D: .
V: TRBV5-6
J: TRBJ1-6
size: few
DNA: TGTGCCAGCAGCTTGAGTTTACAGGGATATTCACCCCTCCACTTT
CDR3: CASSLSLQGYSPLHF

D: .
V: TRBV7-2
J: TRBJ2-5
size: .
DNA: TGTGCCAGCAGCTTTTGGGAGACCCAGTACTTC
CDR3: CASSFWETQYF

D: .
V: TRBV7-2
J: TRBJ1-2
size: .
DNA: TGTGCCAGCAGCTTATTCAGGTCTGAGGGCTACACCTTC
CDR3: CASSLFRSEGYTF

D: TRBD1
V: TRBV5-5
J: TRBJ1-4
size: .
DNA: TGTGCCAGCAGCGCAACAGGGGGTACTAATGAAAAACTGTTTTTT
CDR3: CASSATGGTNEKLFF

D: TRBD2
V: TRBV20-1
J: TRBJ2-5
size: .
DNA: TGCAGTGCGCGACTAGCCCCGACCCAGTACTTC
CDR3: CSARLAPTQYF

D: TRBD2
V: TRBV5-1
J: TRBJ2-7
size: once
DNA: TGCGCCAGCCAGCGGTCTAGCGGCTACGAGCAGTACTTC
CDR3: CASQRSSGYEQYF

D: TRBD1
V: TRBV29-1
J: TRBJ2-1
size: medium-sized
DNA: TGCAGCGGCCTTTCGGGACAGGGAAATGAGCAGTTCTTC
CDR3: CSGLSGQGNEQFF

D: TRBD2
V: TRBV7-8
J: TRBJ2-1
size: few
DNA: TGTGCCAGCAGCTTTAGGCGGGGGGGCCGGGATGAGCAGTTCTTC
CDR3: CASSFRRGGRDEQFF

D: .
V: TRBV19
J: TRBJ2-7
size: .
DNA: TGTGCCAGTAGTAGAGCTGCGGCAGGTTATTACTACGAGCAGTACTTC
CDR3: CASSRAAAGYYYEQYF

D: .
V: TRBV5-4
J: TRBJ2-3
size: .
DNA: TGTGCCAGCAGCTCGCCCGGGGGCGATAAACGCACAGATACGCAGTATTTT
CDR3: CASSSPGGDKRTDTQYF

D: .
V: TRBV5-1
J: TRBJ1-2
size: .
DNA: TGCGCCAGCAGCTTGGGTAGGGCAGATGGCTACACCTTC
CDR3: CASSLGRADGYTF

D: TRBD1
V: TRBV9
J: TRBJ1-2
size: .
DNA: TGTGCCAGCAGTCTTACAGGGGTTCTGGATGGCTACACCTTC
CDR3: CASSLTGVLDGYTF

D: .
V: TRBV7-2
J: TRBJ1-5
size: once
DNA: TGTGCCAGCAGCTTAGTGAGCAATCAGCCCCAGCATTTT
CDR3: CASSLVSNQPQHF

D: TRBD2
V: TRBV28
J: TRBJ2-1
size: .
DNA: TGTGCCAGCAGTCCCACTAGCGGGGGGTACAATGAGCAGTTCTTC
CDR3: CASSPTSGGYNEQFF

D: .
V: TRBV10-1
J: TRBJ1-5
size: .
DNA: TGCGCCAGCAGTTTCGGCCGTCGGGACACCCTTAGCAATCAGCCCCAGCATTTT
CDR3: CASSFGRRDTLSNQPQHF

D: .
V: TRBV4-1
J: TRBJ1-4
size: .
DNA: TGCGCCAGCAGCCTGACCAGAAATGAAAAACTGTTTTTT
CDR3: CASSLTRNEKLFF

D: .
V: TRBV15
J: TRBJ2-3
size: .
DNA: TGTGCCACCAGCCCTGGCACAGATACGCAGTATTTT
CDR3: CATSPGTDTQYF

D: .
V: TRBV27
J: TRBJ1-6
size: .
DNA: TGTGCCAGCAGTTTTCAGAATTCACCCCTCCACTTT
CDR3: CASSFQNSPLHF

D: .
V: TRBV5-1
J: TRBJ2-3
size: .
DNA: TGCGCCAGCAGCTTGCAACGGAGCACAGATACGCAGTATTTT
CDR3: CASSLQRSTDTQYF

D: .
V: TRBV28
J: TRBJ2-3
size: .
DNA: TGTGCCAGCACACCCACTAACACAGATACGCAGTATTTT
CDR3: CASTPTNTDTQYF